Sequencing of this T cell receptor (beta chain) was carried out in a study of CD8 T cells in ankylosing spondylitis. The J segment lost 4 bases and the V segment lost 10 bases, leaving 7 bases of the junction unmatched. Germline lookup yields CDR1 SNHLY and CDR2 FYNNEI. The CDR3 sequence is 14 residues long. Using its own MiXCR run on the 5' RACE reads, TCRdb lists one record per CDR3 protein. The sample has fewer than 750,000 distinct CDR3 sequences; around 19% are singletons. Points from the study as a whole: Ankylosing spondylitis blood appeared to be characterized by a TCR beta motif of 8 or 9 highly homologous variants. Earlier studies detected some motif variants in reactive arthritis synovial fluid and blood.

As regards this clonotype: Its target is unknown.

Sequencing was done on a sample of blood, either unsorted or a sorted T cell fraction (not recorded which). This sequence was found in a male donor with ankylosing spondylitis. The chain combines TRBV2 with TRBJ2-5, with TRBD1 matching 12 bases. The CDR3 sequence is CATHRDRGRETQYF. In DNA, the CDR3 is TGTGCCACCCACCGGGACAGGGGGCGAGAGACCCAGTACTTC.